A single sample is the source of the 2 T cell receptor beta chains below, sequenced in a study of OX40 agonist ivuxolimab in advanced cancers. The data were produced by immunoSEQ multiplex PCR, yet TCRdb's version contains in-frame clones alone and is incomplete. Seen here are around 90,000 clones, roughly 90% observed once, and the top ten hold 2% to 2.5%. The material sequenced was CD4+ or CD8+ T cells sorted from blood, taken in a trial of the OX40 agonist ivuxolimab. These receptors were collected from an adult with an advanced solid tumor such as melanoma, head and neck, liver or kidney cancer.

The rearrangement links TRBV6-1 to TRBJ1-5; D is possibly TRBD1 (5 bases). This CDR3 has 15 amino acids. V lost 8 bases, J lost 7 bases, and 21 bases lay in between. Germline V gene lookup returns CDR1 MNHNS and CDR2 SASEGT. CDR3: CASARVEGMGQPQHF. The CDR3, as DNA: TGTGCCAGCGCTCGAGTCGAGGGGATGGGGCAGCCCCAGCATTTT.

The genes are TRBV6-1 and TRBJ1-2; the match to TRBD1 covers 9 bases. The CDR3 has 14 amino acids. V gave up 7 bases and J gave up 7 bases; unmatched junction bases: 10. Germline CDR1 is MNHNS and CDR2 is SASEGT. The CDR3 nucleotides are TGTGCCAGCACCAGGGGGACAGGGAGGGGTGGCTACACCTTC. Encoded protein: CASTRGTGRGGYTF.